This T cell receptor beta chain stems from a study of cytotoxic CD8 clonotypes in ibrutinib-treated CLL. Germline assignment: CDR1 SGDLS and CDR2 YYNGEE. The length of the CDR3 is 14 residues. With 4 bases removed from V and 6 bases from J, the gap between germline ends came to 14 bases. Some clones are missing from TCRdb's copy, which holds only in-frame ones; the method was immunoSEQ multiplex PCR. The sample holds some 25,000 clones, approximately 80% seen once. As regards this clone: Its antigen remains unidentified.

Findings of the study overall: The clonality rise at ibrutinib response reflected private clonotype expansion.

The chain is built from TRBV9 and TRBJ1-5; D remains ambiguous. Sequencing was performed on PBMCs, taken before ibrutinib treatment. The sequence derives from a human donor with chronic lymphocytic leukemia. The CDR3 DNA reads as TGTGCCAGCAGCTTCGGTAACTCGGGTCAGCCCCAGCATTTT. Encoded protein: CASSFGNSGQPQHF.